This T cell receptor beta chain was retrieved from a study of Graves' ophthalmopathy and Graves' hyperthyroidism. As the template, RNA transcripts were used to amplify TCR beta CDR3 regions. First-round RT-PCR employed HTBI primers, with a second-round multiplex PCR after it. TCRdb redid the calling of the multiplex PCR reads with MiXCR, one entry per CDR3 protein. Counted here are almost 750,000 distinct CDR3 sequences, 40% occurring once; the ten biggest clones make up roughly 45%. V was shortened by 2 bases and J by 2 bases, with 8 bases between the two germline ends. There are 15 residues in the CDR3. Germline V gene sequence: CDR1 KGHDR, CDR2 SFDVKD.

The V gene is TRBV24-1, the J gene TRBJ2-2; D uncertain. The sequenced material came from peripheral blood. The sequence was collected from an adult man with Graves' ophthalmopathy. This chain's CDR3 is CATSDSSFNTGELFF. Written as DNA, the CDR3 is TGTGCCACCAGTGATTCCAGCTTCAACACCGGGGAGCTGTTTTTT.